One sample yielded the 14 T cell receptor beta chains listed below, sequenced in a study of identical twins. Each CDR3 protein gets one entry after TCRdb re-called the 5' RACE reads with MiXCR. The data contain a few hundred thousand distinct CDR3 sequences, about 8.9% of them seen just once; the ten biggest clones take up 2% to 2.5%. The same data also went into a second study, on yellow fever vaccine responses in identical twins.

The sample comprised memory (CD45RO+) T cells sorted from blood. These receptors were obtained from a woman in her late teens or twenties in good health.

This clonotype has at least ten counts. This sequence joins TRBV5-1 and TRBJ2-1; 7 positions match TRBD2. The CDR3 is 16 residues long. Trimming at V came to 6 bases and at J to 6 bases, leaving 15 bases not matched to a gene. CDR1 SGHRS and CDR2 YFSETQ come from the germline V gene. The CDR3 region is CASTPGGRVPRNEQFF. The CDR3 DNA is TGCGCCAGCACCCCGGGGGGTAGGGTTCCCCGCAATGAGCAGTTCTTC.

This clonotype was counted between two and nine times. The chain carries TRBV12-5 and TRBJ2-1; D perhaps matches TRBD2 (6 bases). The CDR3 is made up of 16 amino acids. Trimming stripped 5 bases from V and 5 bases from J, with 19 bases between. CDR1 and CDR2 (germline): LGHNT, FRNRAP. CDR3 amino acids: CASGPGIRENDNEQFF. CDR3 in DNA: TGTGCTAGTGGTCCGGGGATTCGGGAGAATGACAATGAGCAGTTCTTC.

Ten or more counts support this clonotype. The V gene is TRBV7-3, the J gene TRBJ2-3; 7 bases match TRBD1. This CDR3 has 17 amino acids. The V gene's germline CDR1 is SGHTA and CDR2 FQGTGA. The J segment lost 2 bases and the V segment lost 0 bases, leaving 8 bases of the junction unmatched. CDR3 nucleotide sequence: TGTGCCAGCAGCTTAACGGCTCGGGACAGTTACACAGATACGCAGTATTTT. Translation gives CASSLTARDSYTDTQYF.

This clonotype has a count of ten or more. The J gene is TRBJ1-5, the V gene TRBV6-1, with D tentatively TRBD1 (6 bases). In germline, CDR1 is MNHNS, CDR2 SASEGT. V shed 2 bases and J shed 6 bases, with 11 bases lying between them. This CDR3 region has 14 residues. The chain's CDR3 is CASSELGRGQPQHF. CDR3 nucleotides: TGTGCCAGCAGTGAACTAGGCAGGGGTCAGCCCCAGCATTTT.

This clonotype was detected ten times or more. The V gene is TRBV20-1, the J gene TRBJ2-7, with D uncertain. The V end lost 3 bases, the J end lost 6 bases, and 24 bases lay between the germline ends. From germline, CDR1 is DFQATT and CDR2 SNEGSKA (reference sequence). The CDR3 runs to 16 residues. CDR3 protein: CSASVVGSFSAVEQYF. The CDR3 bases are TGCAGTGCTAGCGTGGTCGGGTCCTTTTCGGCCGTCGAGCAGTACTTC.

This clonotype was detected ten times or more. The chain uses TRBV12-3 or TRBV12-4 and TRBJ1-1, with D unresolved. V was clipped by 8 bases and J by 2 bases, with 12 bases between them. CDR3 length: 13 amino acids. CDR3 sequence: CASGFRLNTEAFF. CDR3 nucleotide sequence: TGTGCCAGCGGGTTCAGGCTAAACACTGAAGCTTTCTTT.

This clonotype was observed a few times. The J gene is TRBJ1-2, the V gene TRBV7-8; weak D call: TRBD1 (5 bases). CDR3 length: 15 residues. V lost 1 base to trimming and J lost 5 bases, with 14 bases between them. Germline loops: CDR1 SGHVS, CDR2 FQNEAQ. The CDR3 bases are TGTGCCAGCAGCTTAGGGCAGGGACGGAATTATGGCTACACCTTC. Translation: CASSLGQGRNYGYTF.

This chain joins TRBV11-3 and TRBJ2-3, with TRBD2 identical over 9 bases. Germline trimming cut 1 base from V and 1 base from J; bases unmatched to any gene: 12. Germline CDR1 SGHNT, CDR2 YENEEA. The CDR3 contains 19 residues. The CDR3 loop is CASSLARWLAGAGTDTQYF. CDR3 DNA sequence: TGTGCCAGCAGCTTAGCTCGATGGTTAGCGGGAGCTGGCACAGATACGCAGTATTTT.

The gene calls are TRBV6-2 or TRBV6-3 and TRBJ1-2; D perhaps matches TRBD1 (6 bases). Germline V lookup: CDR1 MNHEY, CDR2 SVGEGT. The CDR3 length is 15 residues. Trimming removed 3 bases from V and 0 bases from J, with 11 bases in between. CDR3 region: CASSYPRTANYGYTF. CDR3 sequence (DNA): TGTGCCAGCAGTTATCCCCGGACAGCTAACTATGGCTACACCTTC.

This clonotype was detected many times. The rearrangement links TRBV20-1 to TRBJ1-1; D is ambiguous. The CDR3 loop spans 13 amino acids. The ends were cut back, 6 bases at V and 3 bases at J, with 14 bases in the middle. CDR1 is DFQATT and CDR2 is SNEGSKA in the germline V gene (reference sequence). As DNA, the CDR3 is TGCAGTGCCAAAGGGCAGTCTGACACTGAAGCTTTCTTT. Protein product: CSAKGQSDTEAFF.

This clonotype was recorded at least ten times. The chain carries TRBV6-1 and TRBJ2-5; the D gene is possibly TRBD2 (6 bases). The CDR3 sequence is 16 residues long. V lost 8 bases and J 4 bases, leaving 23 bases between the germline ends. Germline loops: CDR1 MNHNS, CDR2 SASEGT. Here the CDR3 reads CASRSSRAGTRETQYF. In nucleotides, the CDR3 is TGTGCCAGCCGATCCTCCCGGGCGGGAACCCGAGAGACCCAGTACTTC.

There are a few counts of this clonotype. The chain carries TRBV12-3 or TRBV12-4 and TRBJ1-4; unclear D gene. CDR3 size: 14 residues. Trimming left V 3 bases short and J 5 bases short, with 10 bases between. CDR3 amino acids: CASSFVPLNEKLFF. CDR3 DNA sequence: TGTGCCAGCAGTTTTGTCCCCCTGAATGAAAAACTGTTTTTT.

This clonotype was observed a few times. The chain links TRBV3-1 to TRBJ1-5, with D unclear. This CDR3 has 13 amino acids. V lost 2 bases and J lost 6, with 8 bases in between. CDR1 LGHDT and CDR2 YNNKEL come from the germline V gene (reference sequence). DNA for the CDR3: TGTGCCAGCAGCCAAACGGAGGGTCAGCCCCAGCATTTT. This sequence encodes CASSQTEGQPQHF.

Many counts were recorded for this clonotype. V usage is TRBV5-1 and J usage is TRBJ1-5; D not certain. The CDR3 spans 12 residues. Trimming took 4 bases from V and 8 from J, leaving 10 bases between them. Germline V lookup: CDR1 SGHRS, CDR2 YFSETQ. CDR3: CASSPERKPQHF. The CDR3 nucleotides read TGCGCCAGCAGCCCAGAAAGGAAGCCCCAGCATTTT.